This T cell receptor (beta chain) was profiled in a study of blood T cell repertoires in COVID-19. Study as a whole: Sites across the United States, Italy and Spain contributed samples from acute and convalescent COVID-19. From T cells, B-cell-depleted T cells, or PBMCs came the material, which was cDNA or gDNA.

In the source study's methods: Reference gene primer amplification gave nucleated cell count estimates. The table came from immunoSEQ multiplex PCR; TCRdb's copy has only in-frame clones and leaves some out. D and trimming come from the DNA, and the V and J calls and clone size come from that table. The table has about 400,000 clones, more than 80% seen once. The sequence came from a woman in her thirties with active or convalescent COVID-19. Specimen: peripheral blood.

CDR3 nucleotides: TGTGCCAGCAGTGGCGGGACAGGGCGGACTGAAGCTTTCTTT. Translating gives CASSGGTGRTEAFF. V gene TRBV14 combines with J gene TRBJ1-1; 9 bases map to TRBD1. The germline CDR1 and CDR2 sequences are SGHDN and FVKESK. V dropped 6 bases and J dropped 5; count of bases not matched to a gene: 7. The CDR3 totals 14 residues.